This T cell receptor (beta chain) was recovered during a study of cytomegalovirus exposure and HLA in healthy donors. General study findings and limits: Altogether, 164 TCR beta chains were recorded as cytomegalovirus-associated. Analyses of presence and absence presupposed an approximately uniform sequencing depth across donors.

Comments on this clone: Its specificity is not known.

Both 60 Vbeta primers and 13 Jbeta primers went into the PCR. Sequencing used immunoSEQ multiplex PCR; TCRdb keeps in-frame clones, though not all of them. The sample includes about 87,000 clones, less than 80% of them seen just once. Losses at the gene ends were 0 bases for V and 5 bases for J; bases not matched to a gene: 5. The CDR3 extends over 14 amino acids. The germline CDR1 and CDR2 sequences are SGHNT and YYREEE (reference sequence). Material for sequencing was PBMCs. The clonotype originates from a man aged 25 to 40 in good health and CMV-seropositive. V gene TRBV5-4 combines with J gene TRBJ2-7; 7 positions agree with TRBD2. The CDR3, as DNA: TGTGCCAGCAGCTTGGCGCCGGGGGGTAACGAGCAGTACTTC. It codes for CASSLAPGGNEQYF.